This T cell receptor (beta chain) originates from a study of blood T cell repertoires in COVID-19. Per the original methods: Scientists estimated how many nucleated cells there were by amplifying reference gene primers. Method: immunoSEQ multiplex PCR; TCRdb's copy keeps in-frame clones and lacks some. For V, J and clone size, that table is used; D and trimming come from the DNA. The sample has a few hundred thousand clones; around four fifths are singletons. The TCR comes from a woman in her forties or fifties with active or convalescent COVID-19. Sequenced: peripheral blood.

DNA for the CDR3: TGTGCCAGCAGCTTACTAGCGGGACAGGAAAATGAGCAGTTCTTC. Its protein is CASSLLAGQENEQFF. V is TRBV5-4 and J is TRBJ2-1; TRBD2 matches at 10 bases. V lost 2 bases and J lost 7; bases outside the gene matches: 6. Germline CDR1 and CDR2: SGHNT and YYREEE (reference sequence). The CDR3 is 15 residues long.